Listed below are T cell receptor beta chains from one sample, sequenced in a study of blood T cell repertoires in COVID-19. Sequencing was performed with immunoSEQ multiplex PCR; in TCRdb, only in-frame clones are kept and a portion is missing. The sample has 110,000 to 150,000 clones; more than 75% are singletons. The sample was peripheral blood. The receptors were sampled from a man between 60 and 75 years old with acute or convalescent COVID-19. Each CDR3 is given with its conserved first and last residue. The listing skips clone size in some rows; elsewhere it reads once, few, many or a size class.

TRBV7-8,.,CASSFPSGRVTGELFF
TRBV29-1,.,CSGDGGGYTDTQYF
TRBV7-6,.,CASSLGTSGSTDTQYF
TRBV28,.,CASSSVGYEQYF
TRBV5-6,.,CASSLRYTGELFF
TRBV6-5,.,CASPDRGPGQETQYF
TRBV29-1,.,CSVVAGGQPQHF
TRBV4-1,few,CASSQVQATNYGYTF
TRBV28,.,CASSFGLAGDGDTDTQYF
TRBV11-3,.,CASSLNSGSSSTDTQYF
TRBV5-6,.,CASSSRPFGYTF
TRBV2,.,CASSEGSGEGVQYF
TRBV19,.,CASSIGAVNEQFF
TRBV29-1,.,CSVKRTGQKETQYF
TRBV6-5,.,CASILGRQGTEAFF
TRBV5-1,.,CASSLTGATNEKLFF
TRBV6-5,.,CASSQTGDGYTF
TRBV2,once,CASHRQGVVGYTF
TRBV3-1/TRBV3-2,.,CASSQRTGFEKLFF
TRBV10-3,once,CATSGQLSGANVLTF
TRBV10-3,.,CAIRTGITYEQYF
TRBV2,few,CASRTSGISTDTQYF
TRBV28,.,CASSSIAGVETQYF
TRBV2,.,CARTSRTSGRDSEQFF
TRBV3-1/TRBV3-2,few,CASSQPGQVSGYTF
TRBV12-5,.,CASGFGPWGPPF
TRBV29-1,few,CSVESGRAYNEQFF
TRBV29-1,.,CSVSGSNHEQYF
TRBV28,.,CASSPYRQETQYF
TRBV27,.,CASSLYNEQFF
TRBV27,.,CASSLTSGSYEQYF